This TCR beta chain was sequenced during a study of blood T cell repertoires in COVID-19 (dated by TCRdb to the early 2020s). The study in broad terms: Samples covering the acute and convalescent phases of COVID-19 were provided by collaborators in the United States, Italy and Spain. The prospective study material was composed of cDNA or gDNA derived from T cells, B-cell-depleted T cells, or PBMCs. Where available, HLA class I and class II types were taken from metadata supplied by the sample provider and were not determined by assay-based typing. Subjects who had been exposed to COVID-19, were actively infected with it, or had recovered from it provided the deeply sampled blood TCRbeta repertoires that made up the dataset. The repertoires were made available in a free public database intended to serve as a resource for research on the immune response to SARS-CoV-2. Nearly every sample came with metadata listing a de-identified subject ID, COVID-19 status, age in years and sex. The samples were drawn from two sources: the first 160 participants of the ongoing ImmuneRACE study, and 1,254 subjects contributed by 6 global collaborators. Points the paper makes about the study in general: How much clinical and demographic metadata was included differed by source and by participant, and the metadata was provided uncurated.

One collaborating source in Seattle enrolled patients during active infection and followed them longitudinally through the course of disease. Whole blood was collected in K2EDTA tubes by collaborating institutions according to the institutions' own protocols. For TCRbeta analysis, collaborator samples were shipped as frozen whole blood, as isolated PBMCs, or as DNA extracted from either sample type. Its CDR3 holds 14 amino acids, cysteine through phenylalanine. Kept here is only the CDR3 DNA, which spans 42 bases and is read in frame from base 1. The germline V gene (reference sequence) gives CDR1 as SSHAT and CDR2 as FNYEAQ. As for this clone: Its recognized antigen is unknown. One end of the junction varies from germline; a read error may be responsible.

TCRbeta CDR3 regions were amplified from genomic DNA by means of the immunoSEQ Assay, a bias-controlled multiplex PCR. The authors' analysis ran thus. Nucleated cell counts per sample were estimated from amplification of reference gene primers within the assay. Sequence reads were collapsed and filtered to measure the absolute abundance of every unique TCRbeta CDR3 rearrangement. For each sample, productive Simpson clonality was calculated by taking the square root of Simpson's diversity index across productive rearrangements. As stored in TCRdb, this immuneACCESS dataset retains in-frame rearrangements with V and J assigned. A fraction of the clones does not appear; measured against another copy, unresolved V genes explain less than half of the discrepancy, and the remainder lacks a known reason. The V and J calls and the clone size are those of that table, but D and trimming were determined from the DNA. Within this sample are some 180,000 clones, with roughly 84% of them counted one time only. Clones ranked in the top ten supply over 15% of the sample.

The receptor was isolated from a man aged 50-59 years with COVID-19, enrolled during active disease. Specimen: peripheral blood. This chain joins TRBV7-7 to TRBJ2-7; the D gene is unclear. The CDR3 protein: CASSLRQEGGEQYF. The DNA reads as follows: TGTGCTAGCAGCTTAAGGCAGGAAGGTGGCGAGCAGTACTTC. The CDR3 plus the reference TRBV7-7 and TRBJ2-7 genes for the other parts give the full variable domain: GAGVSQSPRYKVTKRGQDVTLRCDPISSHATLYWYQQALGQGPEFLTYFNYEAQPDKSGLPSDRFSAERPEGSISTLTIQRTEQRDSAMYRCASSLRQEGGEQYFGPGTRLTVT.